The 12 T cell receptor beta chains below all came from one sample that was sequenced in a study of cytomegalovirus exposure and HLA in healthy donors. The PCR used 60 Vbeta and 13 Jbeta primers. Here immunoSEQ multiplex PCR was the method, and the copy in TCRdb shows in-frame clones only, minus some. Of a few hundred thousand clones in the sample, 75% to 85% were seen once. The sample was PBMCs. The receptors were sampled from a girl aged 5-17 years in good health and CMV-seronegative.

This chain uses TRBV5-1 with TRBJ1-1; D is uncertain. V lost 4 bases and J lost 5, with 18 bases in between. Germline CDR1 SGHRS, CDR2 YFSETQ. There are 15 residues in the CDR3. The CDR3 spells CASSPRVNRPTEAFF. In DNA, the CDR3 is TGCGCCAGCAGCCCGAGAGTTAACAGACCTACTGAAGCTTTCTTT.

V is TRBV4-2 and J is TRBJ2-7; TRBD1 is a possible D gene (6 bases). Germline assignment: CDR1 LGHNA and CDR2 YNFKEQ. The germline V and J ends were trimmed by 0 bases and 0 bases, with 9 bases remaining between them. CDR3 length: 15 amino acids. The CDR3 loop is CASSQERGISYEQYF. CDR3 coding DNA: TGTGCCAGCAGCCAAGAAAGGGGGATCTCCTACGAGCAGTACTTC.

The chain couples TRBV19 to TRBJ1-2; D is uncertain. Germline V gene sequence: CDR1 LNHDA, CDR2 SQIVND (reference sequence). The CDR3 has 15 amino acids. Trimming stripped 0 bases from V and 5 bases from J, with 13 bases between. The CDR3 DNA reads TGTGCCAGTAGTATAGATCTCGGGAACTCTTATGGCTACACCTTC. Translated, it gives CASSIDLGNSYGYTF.

The chain is built from TRBV28 and TRBJ2-5; the match to TRBD2 covers 8 bases. The CDR3 spans 14 residues. Germline lookup yields CDR1 MDHEN and CDR2 SYDVKM. V lost 3 bases to trimming and J lost 4 bases; unmatched junction nucleotides: 4. The CDR3 region is CASSFQSGGETQYF. The CDR3, as DNA: TGTGCCAGCAGTTTCCAAAGCGGGGGAGAGACCCAGTACTTC.

The chain is built from TRBV7-2 and TRBJ2-2; 7 nucleotides line up with TRBD1. Germline assignment: CDR1 SGHTA and CDR2 FQGNSA. V gave up 5 bases and J gave up 7 bases; unmatched junction bases: 7. The CDR3 is 14 amino acids. The CDR3 here is CASSKDRVVGELFF. CDR3 DNA sequence: TGTGCCAGCAGCAAAGACAGGGTGGTCGGGGAGCTGTTTTTT.

The rearrangement links TRBV6-4 to TRBJ2-3; 8 bases match TRBD2. With 0 bases clipped from V and 4 bases from J, the junction kept 6 bases outside the gene matches. There are 16 residues in the CDR3. CDR1 is MRHNA and CDR2 is SNTAGT in the germline V gene. CDR3 region: CASSDSSSGGPDTQYF. CDR3 DNA sequence: TGTGCCAGCAGTGACTCGTCCAGCGGGGGCCCAGATACGCAGTATTTT.

This clone was seen a handful of times. CDR3 region: CASSLASGPTYEQYF. Here the CDR3 DNA reads TGTGCCAGCAGCTTAGCGTCAGGCCCGACCTACGAGCAGTACTTC. V is TRBV11-3 and J is TRBJ2-7; D is undetermined. Per the germline V gene, CDR1 is SGHNT and CDR2 is YENEEA. The CDR3 loop spans 15 amino acids. V shed 1 base and J shed 2 bases, with 12 bases lying between them. Full variable domain (missing parts from reference TRBV11-3 and TRBJ2-7): EAGVVQSPRYKIIEKKQPVAFWCNPISGHNTLYWYLQNLGQGPELLIRYENEEAVDDSQLPKDRFSAERLKGVDSTLKIQPAELGDSAVYLCASSLASGPTYEQYFGPGTRLTVT.

The chain employs TRBV7-2 and TRBJ2-5, with TRBD2 matching 8 bases. Germline CDR1 and CDR2: SGHTA and FQGNSA. J lost 5 bases, V lost 5 bases, and 13 bases had no gene match. CDR3 size: 16 residues. In DNA form, the CDR3 reads TGTGCCAGCAGCCCCCCGGGAGGGGGGGCTTGGGAGACCCAGTACTTC. This gives the protein CASSPPGGGAWETQYF.

This chain connects TRBV27 to TRBJ2-2; 9 bases align to TRBD2. The CDR3 totals 17 residues. Germline CDR1 is MNHEY and CDR2 is SMNVEV (reference sequence). V was clipped by 2 bases and J by 1 base; unmatched bases: 5. In DNA, the CDR3 is TGTGCCAGCAGTTTAAAGCTAGCGGGACTGAACACCGGGGAGCTGTTTTTT. Protein sequence: CASSLKLAGLNTGELFF.

The table lists this clone with a count of one. This chain uses TRBV2 with TRBJ1-2; D might be TRBD1 (5 bases). CDR3 length: 14 amino acids. The V end lost 3 bases, the J end lost 5 bases, and 13 bases lay between the germline ends. CDR1 and CDR2 (germline): SNHLY, FYNNEI. The CDR3 DNA reads TGTGCCAGCAGTGACAGGGCAAAAAATTATGGCTACACCTTC. It codes for CASSDRAKNYGYTF.

The chain has TRBV7-2 and TRBJ2-4, with no clear D. Trimming shortened V by 2 bases and J by 0 bases, and 2 bases separated the two germline ends. Germline CDR1 and CDR2: SGHTA and FQGNSA. The CDR3 runs to 13 residues. For the CDR3, the DNA is TGTGCCAGCAGCTTACTAGCCAAAAACATTCAGTACTTC. Protein: CASSLLAKNIQYF.

The chain has TRBV7-9 and TRBJ1-5; D is ambiguous. Germline V CDR1 and CDR2: SEHNR, FQNEAQ (reference sequence). The ends were cut back, 6 bases at V and 7 bases at J, with 13 bases in the middle. This CDR3 contains 13 residues. Written as DNA, the CDR3 is TGTGCCAGCAGGAGGTCGGGAAACCAGCCCCAGCATTTT. It translates to CASRRSGNQPQHF.